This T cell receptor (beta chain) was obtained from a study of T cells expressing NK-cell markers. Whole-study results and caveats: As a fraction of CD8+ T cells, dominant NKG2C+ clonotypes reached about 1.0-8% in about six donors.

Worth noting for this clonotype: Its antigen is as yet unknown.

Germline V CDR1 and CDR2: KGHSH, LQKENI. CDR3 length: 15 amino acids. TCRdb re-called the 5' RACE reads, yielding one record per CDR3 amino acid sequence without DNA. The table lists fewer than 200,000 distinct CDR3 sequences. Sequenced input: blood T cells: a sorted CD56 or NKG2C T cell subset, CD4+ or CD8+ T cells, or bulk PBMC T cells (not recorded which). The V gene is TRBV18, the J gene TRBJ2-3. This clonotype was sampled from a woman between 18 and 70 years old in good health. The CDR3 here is CASSPPGLATNTQYF.